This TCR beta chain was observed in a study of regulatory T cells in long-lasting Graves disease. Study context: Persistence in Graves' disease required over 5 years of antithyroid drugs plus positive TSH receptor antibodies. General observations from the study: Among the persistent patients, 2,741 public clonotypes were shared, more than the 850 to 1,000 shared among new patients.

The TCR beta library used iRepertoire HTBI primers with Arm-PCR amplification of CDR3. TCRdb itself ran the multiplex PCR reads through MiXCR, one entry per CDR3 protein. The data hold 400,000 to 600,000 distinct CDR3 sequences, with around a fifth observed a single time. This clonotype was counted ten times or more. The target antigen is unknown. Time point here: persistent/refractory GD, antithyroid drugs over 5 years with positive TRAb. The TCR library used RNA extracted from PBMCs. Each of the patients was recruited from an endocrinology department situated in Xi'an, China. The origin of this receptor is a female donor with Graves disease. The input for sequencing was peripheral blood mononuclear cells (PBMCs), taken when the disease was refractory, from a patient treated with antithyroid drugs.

CDR3 in DNA: TGTGCCAGCCATTATCGAACGGGTGAAGCTTTCTTT. It yields the protein CASHYRTGEAFF. The chain combines TRBV28 with TRBJ1-1; D is uncertain. Trimming pared 8 bases from V and 7 bases from J, leaving 14 bases between. Germline CDR1 and CDR2: MDHEN and SYDVKM. CDR3 length: 12 amino acids.